This T cell receptor beta chain derives from a study of CD8 T cells in ankylosing spondylitis. Study-wide results and caveats: Characteristic of ankylosing spondylitis blood, it appeared, was a TCR beta motif comprising about eight highly homologous variants. Clones linked to disease were reported to show significant enrichment in matched ankylosing spondylitis synovial fluid.

A word on this clonotype: Its antigen is unidentified.

This CDR3 is built from 15 residues. The V end was cut by 2 bases, the J end by 2 bases, with 10 bases between. Germline V lookup: CDR1 SEHNR, CDR2 FQNEAQ (reference sequence). Each CDR3 protein is one row after TCRdb ran MiXCR on the 5' RACE reads. This table holds about 210,000 distinct CDR3 sequences, roughly 8% found once. The sequenced sample consisted of blood, either unsorted or a sorted T cell fraction (not recorded which). This TCR came from a female donor with ankylosing spondylitis or in good health (not recorded which). This chain joins TRBV7-9 and TRBJ1-3; weak D call: TRBD1 (6 bases). The CDR3 nucleotides read TGTGCCAGCAGCTTAAGGCCAGGGGCTGGAAACACCATATATTTT. This encodes CASSLRPGAGNTIYF.